These 16 T cell receptor beta chains were all obtained from the same sample, sequenced in a study of OX40 agonist ivuxolimab in advanced cancers. Here immunoSEQ multiplex PCR was the method, and the copy in TCRdb shows in-frame clones only, minus some. The sample carries about 110,000 clones, under 95% recorded once. This specimen was CD4+ or CD8+ T cells sorted from blood, taken in a trial of the OX40 agonist ivuxolimab. These receptors originate from an adult with an advanced solid tumor such as melanoma, head and neck, liver or kidney cancer.

The rearrangement links TRBV27 to TRBJ2-7; a possible D gene is TRBD2 (6 bases). Per the germline V gene, CDR1 is MNHEY and CDR2 is SMNVEV (reference sequence). This CDR3 has 15 amino acids. The V end was cut by 3 bases, the J end by 2 bases, with 14 bases between. CDR3 sequence (DNA): TGTGCCAGCAGTTTGAAAGGAACTAGCACCTACGAGCAGTACTTC. Translation gives CASSLKGTSTYEQYF.

The chain joins TRBV18 to TRBJ2-1; D uncertain. Germline CDR1 is KGHSH and CDR2 is LQKENI. V lost 2 bases and J lost 3, with 5 bases in between. The CDR3 contains 13 residues. The CDR3 nucleotides are TGTGCCAGCTCACCAAGGGTCTACAATGAGCAGTTCTTC. Amino acids: CASSPRVYNEQFF.

The V call is TRBV7-3, the J call TRBJ1-1; D is perhaps TRBD1 (6 bases). In germline, CDR1 is SGHTA, CDR2 FQGTGA. V lost 5 bases, J lost 2 bases, and 15 bases lay in between. The CDR3 totals 15 residues. The CDR3 loop is CASSIPEGVNTEAFF. CDR3 bases: TGTGCCAGCAGCATACCCGAGGGGGTAAACACTGAAGCTTTCTTT.

This clone was seen only once. V and J are TRBV28 and TRBJ1-1; D might be TRBD1 (5 bases). Germline V CDR1 and CDR2: MDHEN, SYDVKM. V was shortened by 7 bases and J by 3 bases, with 12 bases between the two germline ends. This CDR3 comprises 13 residues. The CDR3 DNA sequence: TGTGCCAGCATTCTCCAGGGTCACACTGAAGCTTTCTTT. Its protein is CASILQGHTEAFF.

This clone came up a few times. This chain uses TRBV9 with TRBJ2-1; D is undetermined. CDR1 is SGDLS and CDR2 is YYNGEE in the germline V gene. The CDR3 spans 16 residues. The ends were cut back, 1 base at V and 4 bases at J, with 15 bases in the middle. DNA of the CDR3: TGTGCCAGCAGCGTAAGCCCCGAGTACGGTTACAATGAGCAGTTCTTC. Amino acid sequence: CASSVSPEYGYNEQFF.

DNA for the CDR3: TGTGCCAGCAGTTCCCGGGTCGAAGAGACCCAGTACTTC. It is translated as CASSSRVEETQYF. The V and J genes are TRBV27 and TRBJ2-5; the D is unclear. The CDR3 length is 13 residues. Germline CDR1 MNHEY, CDR2 SMNVEV (reference sequence). V was trimmed by 4 bases and J by 3 bases, leaving 9 bases between them.

This clone was observed once. The chain is built from TRBV7-2 and TRBJ1-3; 8 bases map to TRBD1. This CDR3 comprises 15 residues. The germline V gene encodes CDR1 SGHTA and CDR2 FQGNSA. The V and J ends lost 4 bases and 4 bases, in that order; junction bases with no gene match: 6. Here the CDR3 reads CASSSRTGKGNTIYF. DNA of the CDR3: TGTGCCAGCAGCTCGAGGACAGGGAAAGGAAACACCATATATTTT.

The chain has TRBV6-1 and TRBJ1-2; 8 bases are a match to TRBD1. V dropped 3 bases and J dropped 0; count of bases not matched to a gene: 12. CDR1 and CDR2 from the germline V gene are MNHNS and SASEGT. This CDR3 has 18 amino acids. CDR3 DNA sequence: TGTGCCAGCAGTGACCTGGGAACCAGGGGGCGCGCTAACTATGGCTACACCTTC. It is translated as CASSDLGTRGRANYGYTF.

V is TRBV7-3 and J is TRBJ2-5; unclear D gene. This CDR3 is 14 amino acids long. Trimming removed 5 bases from V and 4 bases from J, with 14 bases in between. Germline V gene data show CDR1 as SGHTA and CDR2 as FQGTGA. CDR3 coding DNA: TGTGCCAGCAGCCTCATCCATTCGGGAGAGACCCAGTACTTC. Its translation: CASSLIHSGETQYF.

The chain combines TRBV27 with TRBJ1-5; tentative D call: TRBD1 (5 bases). The germline V gene has CDR1 MNHEY and CDR2 SMNVEV (reference sequence). The CDR3 runs 16 residues. Trimming pared 3 bases from V and 2 bases from J, leaving 14 bases between. CDR3 sequence (DNA): TGTGCCAGCAGTTTTCAGGGTTTCCATGGCAATCAGCCCCAGCATTTT. This sequence encodes CASSFQGFHGNQPQHF.

The CDR3 region has the DNA TGTGCCATCGGGGGCGCAACTAATGAAAAACTGTTTTTT. As protein: CAIGGATNEKLFF. The chain links TRBV6-1 to TRBJ1-4; D possibly corresponds to TRBD1 (6 bases). The CDR3 is 13 amino acids. Germline V CDR1 and CDR2: MNHNS, SASEGT. Deletions cut 10 bases from V and 0 bases from J, with 9 bases between.

This clone was seen a few times. The chain combines TRBV2 with TRBJ1-1; the match to TRBD1 covers 9 bases. The CDR3 is made up of 14 amino acids. The V and J ends lost 6 bases and 7 bases, in that order; junction bases with no gene match: 9. CDR1 and CDR2 from the germline V gene are SNHLY and FYNNEI. CDR3 nucleotides: TGTGCCAGCAGGGAGGGACAGGGCTGGAGTGAAGCTTTCTTT. Translating it yields CASREGQGWSEAFF.

The J gene is TRBJ1-3, the V gene TRBV4-3; D is possibly TRBD1 (5 bases). This CDR3 region has 15 residues. V lost 0 bases to trimming and J lost 5 bases, with 11 bases between them. Germline CDR1 and CDR2: LGHNA and YSLEER. CDR3 sequence (DNA): TGCGCCAGCAGCCAAGATAAGGGGTGGAGAAACACCATATATTTT. This codes for CASSQDKGWRNTIYF.

The V call is TRBV19, the J call TRBJ1-1, with D possibly being TRBD1 (5 bases). There are 16 residues in the CDR3. Trimming took off 7 bases at V and 3 bases at J, with 21 bases between the two ends. CDR1 is LNHDA, CDR2 SQIVND, per germline (reference sequence). The DNA for the CDR3 is TGTGCCAGTAAACCTCCAGGTGAGGGGCGGTACACTGAAGCTTTCTTT. Protein product: CASKPPGEGRYTEAFF.

J is TRBJ2-1 and V is TRBV6-5; D uncertain. The CDR3 contains 11 residues. Per germline, CDR1 MNHEY and CDR2 SVGAGI. The V gene lost 8 bases and the J gene lost 9 bases, with 11 bases spanning the gap. CDR3 in amino acids: CASGRPIEQFF. The CDR3 region has the DNA TGTGCCAGCGGACGACCTATTGAGCAGTTCTTC.

The V gene is TRBV11-2, the J gene TRBJ1-6; D unresolved. CDR1 is SGHAT, CDR2 FQNNGV, per germline. V was clipped by 0 bases and J by 6 bases, with 9 bases between them. This CDR3 region has 15 residues. Here the CDR3 reads CASSLESDGNSPLHF. In DNA, the CDR3 is TGTGCCAGCAGCTTAGAGAGTGACGGTAATTCACCCCTCCACTTT.